This T cell receptor beta chain was sequenced for a study of blood T cell repertoires in COVID-19. About the research overall: From T cells, B-cell-depleted T cells, or PBMCs came the material, which was cDNA or gDNA.

Authors' methods: Researchers report that nucleated cell counts were estimated from reference gene primer amplification. Sequencing was performed with immunoSEQ multiplex PCR; in TCRdb, only in-frame clones are kept and a portion is missing. The V and J calls and the clone size are those of that table, but D and trimming were determined from the DNA. The repertoire consists of 350,000 to 400,000 clones, with 85% to 90% occurring once and the leading ten covering over 0.9%. The cohort comprised adults aged roughly 18 to 95 years residing in about two dozen US areas. Researchers sorted participants into cohorts using their self-reported clinical history. The CDR3 loop spans 17 amino acids. Trimming removed 4 bases at V and 0 bases at J, with 14 bases between. Germline assignment: CDR1 KGHDR and CDR2 SFDVKD.

Sequencing was carried out using PBMCs or T cells enriched from blood (not recorded which). The receptor was isolated from a woman in her twenties or thirties with acute COVID-19. The rearrangement links TRBV24-1 to TRBJ2-2, with D maybe TRBD1 (5 bases). The CDR3 nucleotides read TGTGCCACCAGTGAAAACGCGAGACAGTCGAACACCGGGGAGCTGTTTTTT. It specifies CATSENARQSNTGELFF.